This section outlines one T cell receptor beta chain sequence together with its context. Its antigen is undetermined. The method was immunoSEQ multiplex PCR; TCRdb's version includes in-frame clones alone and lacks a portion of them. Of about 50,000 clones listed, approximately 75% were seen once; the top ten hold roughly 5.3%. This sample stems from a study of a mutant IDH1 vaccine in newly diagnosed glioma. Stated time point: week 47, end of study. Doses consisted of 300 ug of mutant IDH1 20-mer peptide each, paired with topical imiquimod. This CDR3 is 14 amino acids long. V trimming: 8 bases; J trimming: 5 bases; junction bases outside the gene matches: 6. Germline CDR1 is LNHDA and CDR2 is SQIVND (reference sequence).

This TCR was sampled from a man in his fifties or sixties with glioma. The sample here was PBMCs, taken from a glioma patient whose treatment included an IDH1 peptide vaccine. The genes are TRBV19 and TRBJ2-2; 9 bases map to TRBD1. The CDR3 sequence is CASWDRARTGELFF. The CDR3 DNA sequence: TGTGCCAGTTGGGACAGGGCGAGAACCGGGGAGCTGTTTTTT.